The clone carrying this T cell receptor (beta chain) was seen many times. No antigen is known for it. Libraries were prepared by immunoSEQ multiplex PCR; TCRdb keeps only in-frame clonotypes and omits some of them. The data show approximately 26,000 clones, none appearing only once, with 4% to 5.5% held by the ten largest. The sample belongs to a study of T cells after posttransplantation cyclophosphamide. Overall study results and limits: After PTCy, TRB diversity resembled that of CNI/methotrexate controls. Skin or GI-infiltrating T cells shared few TRB sequences with blood. Donor CD8+ memory clones often dominated recipient blood repertoires at later times.

This CDR3 comprises 17 residues. Germline CDR1 is SGHVS and CDR2 is FNYEAQ. V lost 3 bases, J lost 1 base, and 5 bases stayed unmatched. Peripheral blood was collected from the related graft donor on the marrow donation day. V usage is TRBV7-6 and J usage is TRBJ2-6, with TRBD1 matching 8 bases. This clonotype was obtained from a woman aged 45-59 years in good health, CMV-negative, and a related stem cell transplant donor. Sample: PBMCs. CDR3 in amino acids: CASSFDRGHSGANVLTF. The CDR3, as DNA: TGTGCCAGCAGCTTCGACAGGGGCCATTCTGGGGCCAACGTCCTGACTTTC. The entire variable domain, with the rest obtained from reference TRBV7-6 and TRBJ2-6, is as follows: GAGVSQSPRYKVTKRGQDVALRCDPISGHVSLYWYRQALGQGPEFLTYFNYEAQQDKSGLPNDRFSAERPEGSISTLTIQRTEQRDSAMYRCASSFDRGHSGANVLTFGAGSRLTVL.